These 17 T cell receptor beta chains originate from one sample sequenced in a study of blood T cells in healthy people across ages. Using a J-beta primer mix together with a sample-barcoded 5' primer, a second PCR was run for about 7 to 12 cycles. TCRdb redid the calling of the 5' RACE reads with MiXCR, one entry per CDR3 protein. The repertoire holds roughly 800,000 distinct CDR3 sequences, with 25% as singletons. This sample also belongs to another study, concerning T cells of mothers and their children.

Sequencing was done on a sample of blood. These receptor sequences come from a boy between 10 and 17 years old in good health.

The table lists this clonotype with a few counts. The V call is TRBV18, the J call TRBJ2-3; 11 bases match TRBD2. The V gene's germline CDR1 is KGHSH and CDR2 LQKENI. The CDR3 is made up of 15 amino acids. J was trimmed by 1 base and V by 5 bases; bases with no gene match: 2. CDR3 sequence reads: CASSTSGGRTDTQYF. CDR3 DNA: TGTGCCAGCTCAACTAGCGGGGGCCGCACAGATACGCAGTATTTT.

This clonotype was found a few times. This chain uses TRBV5-1 with TRBJ1-6, with TRBD1 matching over 9 bases. With 4 bases clipped from V and 9 bases from J, the junction kept 5 bases outside the gene matches. CDR3 size: 14 residues. CDR1 and CDR2 (germline): SGHRS, YFSETQ. CDR3 in DNA: TGCGCCAGCAGCCCAACAGGGGGCTCTTCACCCCTCCACTTT. Translation gives CASSPTGGSSPLHF.

This sequence joins TRBV28 and TRBJ1-1; no definite D call. The ends were cut back, 1 base at V and 1 base at J, with 4 bases in the middle. There are 13 residues in the CDR3. Germline V gene sequence: CDR1 MDHEN, CDR2 SYDVKM. The CDR3 coding sequence is TGTGCCAGCAGTTTATACAGGAACACTGAAGCTTTCTTT. Residues: CASSLYRNTEAFF. Supplemented by reference TRBV28 and TRBJ1-1, the full variable domain reads DVKVTQSSRYLVKRTGEKVFLECVQDMDHENMFWYRQDPGLGLRLIYFSYDVKMKEKGDIPEGYSVSREKKERFSLILESASTNQTSMYLCASSLYRNTEAFFGQGTRLTVV.

This clonotype was recorded a few times. The rearrangement uses TRBV7-2 and TRBJ2-5; 8 nucleotides match TRBD2. Gene TRBJ2-7 matches the end of the DNA better, so the J call may be wrong. The germline CDR1 and CDR2 sequences are SGHTA and FQGNSA. This CDR3 region has 13 residues. In DNA, the CDR3 is TGTGCCAGCAGCTTAGACGGGGGGGGCGAGCAGTACTTC. Translated, it gives CASSLDGGGEQYF.

This clonotype was found a few times. The chain couples TRBV25-1 to TRBJ2-5; weak D call: TRBD2 (5 bases). The DNA end lines up better with TRBJ2-7; the J call may be wrong. This CDR3 region has 13 residues. From germline, CDR1 is MGHDK and CDR2 SYGVNS. This CDR3 is CASSEWSGFEQYF. CDR3 nucleotide sequence: TGTGCCAGCAGTGAATGGTCGGGGTTCGAGCAGTACTTC.

This clonotype has just a few counts. The chain uses TRBV29-1 and TRBJ2-1; D might be TRBD1 (5 bases). CDR1 and CDR2 (germline): SQVTM, ANQGSEA. Trimming took 7 bases from V and 3 from J, leaving 10 bases between them. The CDR3 spans 12 residues. The CDR3 here is CSARTNYNEQFF. As DNA, the CDR3 is TGCAGCGCTAGGACAAACTACAATGAGCAGTTCTTC.

The rearrangement uses TRBV6-5 and TRBJ1-5, with TRBD1 matching over 7 bases. After removal of 6 bases from V and 4 bases from J, the junction contained 3 bases not matched to a gene. This CDR3 is 13 amino acids long. Germline V gives CDR1 MNHEY, CDR2 SVGAGI. The CDR3 nucleotides read TGTGCCAGCAGGACAGGGAAAAATCAGCCCCAGCATTTT. It translates to CASRTGKNQPQHF.

The rearrangement uses TRBV7-9 and TRBJ1-2; D not certain. The CDR3 extends over 13 amino acids. The ends were cut back, 2 bases at V and 0 bases at J, with 4 bases in the middle. Germline V gene sequence: CDR1 SEHNR, CDR2 FQNEAQ (reference sequence). CDR3: CASSLRSNYGYTF. CDR3 bases: TGTGCCAGCAGCTTAAGATCTAACTATGGCTACACCTTC.

This clonotype showed up just a few times. This rearrangement joins TRBV5-1 to TRBJ1-1, with a weak D call TRBD1 (5 bases). Germline values: CDR1 SGHRS, CDR2 YFSETQ. The V end lost 0 bases, the J end lost 4 bases, and 13 bases lay between the germline ends. CDR3 size: 15 residues. CDR3 amino acids: CASSLGGEGSTEAFF. The DNA of the CDR3 is TGCGCCAGCAGCTTGGGGGGGGAAGGGAGCACTGAAGCTTTCTTT.

The CDR3 protein is CATSDDDYTTDTQYF. For the CDR3, the DNA is TGTGCCACCAGTGATGACGACTATACCACAGATACGCAGTATTTT. The rearrangement uses TRBV24-1 and TRBJ2-3; D is possibly TRBD2 (5 bases). The CDR3 consists of 15 residues. V lost 3 bases, J lost 2 bases, and 11 bases lay in between. Germline V gene data show CDR1 as KGHDR and CDR2 as SFDVKD.

As regards this clonotype: This CDR3 is missing its conserved last phenylalanine or tryptophan, likely due to a read error. V usage is TRBV7-2 and J usage is TRBJ2-7, with 10 bases that match TRBD1. J lost 2 bases, V lost 5 bases, and 6 bases had no gene match. CDR3 length: 15 residues. Per germline, CDR1 SGHTA and CDR2 FQGNSA. Here the CDR3 reads CASSKWTGGAYEQYL. The DNA for the CDR3 is TGTGCCAGCAGCAAATGGACAGGGGGTGCCTACGAGCAGTACCTC.

This clonotype was observed a few times. The chain carries TRBV5-1 and TRBJ2-7; TRBD2 matches 7 bases. CDR1 SGHRS and CDR2 YFSETQ come from the germline V gene. The V and J ends lost 3 bases and 3 bases, in that order; junction bases with no gene match: 3. This CDR3 contains 13 residues. CDR3 nucleotide sequence: TGCGCCAGCAGCTATACTAGCGACTACGAGCAGTACTTC. The encoded protein is CASSYTSDYEQYF.

This chain links TRBV11-3 with TRBJ2-5; D possibly corresponds to TRBD1 (6 bases). Near its end, the DNA agrees better with TRBJ2-7, so the J call may be wrong. The length of the CDR3 is 14 residues. Per germline, CDR1 SGHNT and CDR2 YENEEA. This CDR3 is CASSHPDSRYEQYF. The CDR3 DNA is TGTGCCAGCAGCCACCCGGACAGTCGCTACGAGCAGTACTTC.

The chain employs TRBV7-9 and TRBJ2-5; D possibly corresponds to TRBD1 (6 bases). The J call may be incorrect, as the DNA end agrees better with TRBJ2-7. This CDR3 spans 13 amino acids. The germline gives CDR1 SEHNR, CDR2 FQNEAQ (reference sequence). This chain's CDR3 is CASSLFSGDEQYF. The DNA of the CDR3 is TGTGCCAGCAGCTTATTTTCAGGGGACGAGCAGTACTTC.

This clonotype has a handful of counts. In nucleotides, the CDR3 is TGCAGTGCTAGAGTTGCAGGGGTCGGCACAGATACGCAGTATTTT. Protein: CSARVAGVGTDTQYF. V gene TRBV20-1 combines with J gene TRBJ2-3; perhaps TRBD1 as D (6 bases). CDR3 length equals 15 residues. Per the germline V gene, CDR1 is DFQATT and CDR2 is SNEGSKA (reference sequence). The V and J ends lost 1 base and 1 base respectively, with 12 bases between them.

V usage is TRBV27 and J usage is TRBJ2-5, with 7 bases identical to TRBD2. The DNA end is more similar to TRBJ2-1, so the J call may be wrong. Per the germline V gene, CDR1 is MNHEY and CDR2 is SMNVEV (reference sequence). There are 16 residues in the CDR3. The CDR3 sequence is CASSLVLLAPSNEQFF. As DNA, the CDR3 is TGTGCCAGCAGTTTGGTTTTACTAGCGCCATCGAATGAGCAGTTCTTC.

The rearrangement joins TRBV6-1 to TRBJ2-2, with 8 bases identical to TRBD1. The germline V gene has CDR1 MNHNS and CDR2 SASEGT. The CDR3 is 13 residues long. With 10 bases clipped from V and 5 bases from J, the junction kept 6 bases outside the gene matches. In nucleotides, the CDR3 is TGTGCCACCGACAGGGGAGGAACCGGGGAGCTGTTTTTT. Amino acid sequence: CATDRGGTGELFF.